Listed below are T cell receptor beta chains from one sample, sequenced in a study of cytomegalovirus exposure and HLA in healthy donors. Data came from immunoSEQ multiplex PCR; TCRdb stores just in-frame clones and leaves some out. This repertoire includes about 88,000 clones. Sequenced sample: PBMCs. These TCRs come from a girl between 5 and 17 years old in good health and CMV-seropositive. The CDR3 runs from the conserved cysteine through the conserved F or W. The D gene is left open where the match is weak.

J | D | V | DNA | CDR3
TRBJ1-6 | . | TRBV19 | TGTGCCAGTAGATTCCGGGGGGAGGGAGGATGGGCTTCACCCCTCCACTTT | CASRFRGEGGWASPLHF
TRBJ2-2 | . | TRBV19 | TGTGCCAGTAGTATGGAGCGACAGACGAACACCGGGGAGCTGTTTTTT | CASSMERQTNTGELFF
TRBJ2-3 | TRBD2 | TRBV14 | TGTGCCAGCAGCCTCGTGGGAGGGGGCACAGATACGCAGTATTTT | CASSLVGGGTDTQYF
TRBJ1-2 | TRBD1 | TRBV19 | TGTGCCAGTAGTATTTGGGACAGGGACTATGGCTACACCTTC | CASSIWDRDYGYTF
TRBJ2-3 | . | TRBV4-3 | TGCGCCAGCAGCCAAGCCTGGACAGCTGCCAGCACAGATACGCAGTATTTT | CASSQAWTAASTDTQYF
TRBJ2-5 | TRBD1 | TRBV10-3 | TGTGCCATCACCCCGGGACAGGGGCGTCGAGAGACCCAGTACTTC | CAITPGQGRRETQYF
TRBJ2-5 | . | TRBV18 | TGTGCCAGCTCACTAGACCAAGAGACCCAGTACTTC | CASSLDQETQYF
TRBJ2-7 | . | TRBV4-3 | TGCGCCAGCAGCCAGGCACAGGGTCCATCCTACGAGCAGTACTTC | CASSQAQGPSYEQYF
TRBJ2-7 | . | TRBV6-5 | TGTGCCAGCAGACGCCCTAGCGCCTACGAGCAGTACTTC | CASRRPSAYEQYF
TRBJ1-1 | TRBD1 | TRBV30 | TGTGCCTGGCGCCGACAGGGGGCTGAAGCTTTCTTT | CAWRRQGAEAFF
TRBJ1-3 | . | TRBV9 | TGTGCCAGCAGCGTAGAAGGAGGCTCTGGAAACACCATATATTTT | CASSVEGGSGNTIYF
TRBJ1-2 | . | TRBV28 | TGTGCCAGCAGTTTACCTAACCGACAGAGGAACTATGGCTACACCTTC | CASSLPNRQRNYGYTF
TRBJ2-2 | . | TRBV7-9 | TGTGCCAGCAGCCGCGGGACCGGGGAGCTGTTTTTT | CASSRGTGELFF
TRBJ1-2 | . | TRBV2 | TGTGCCAGCAGGGGCATTGGGGAGCCCTATGGCTACACCTTC | CASRGIGEPYGYTF
TRBJ2-1 | . | TRBV7-2 | TGTGCCAGCAGCTTAAGGGAGGGGGGCGCGAGGGGCGAGCAGTTCTTC | CASSLREGGARGEQFF
TRBJ2-1 | . | TRBV7-9 | TGTGCCAGCAGCTTAGAGGGCGGGGCCTACTCCTACAATGAGCAGTTCTTC | CASSLEGGAYSYNEQFF
TRBJ2-3 | . | TRBV28 | TGTGCCAGCAGTAGGGGGGGCCAGTATTTT | CASSRGGQYF
TRBJ1-2 | . | TRBV7-9 | TGTGCCAGCACCAGAACCCCAACTAACTATGGCTACACCTTC | CASTRTPTNYGYTF
TRBJ2-3 | . | TRBV28 | TGTGCCAGCAGTTTAAGCAGCACAGATACGCAGTATTTT | CASSLSSTDTQYF
TRBJ1-2 | . | TRBV9 | TGTGCCAGCAGCGACAGGGTCTATGGCTACACCTTC | CASSDRVYGYTF
TRBJ1-1 | . | TRBV2 | TGTGCCAGCACGTGGGGAGGCACTGAAGCTTTCTTT | CASTWGGTEAFF
TRBJ2-2 | . | TRBV15 | TGTGCCACCAGCAGAGATCTGGGGGCGAGCACCGGGGAGCTGTTTTTT | CATSRDLGASTGELFF
TRBJ1-2 | . | TRBV7-9 | TGTGCCAGCAGCTTGGGTCTAGACGGCTACACCTTC | CASSLGLDGYTF
TRBJ2-5 | TRBD2 | TRBV27 | TGTGCCAGCAGTTCAATAGCGGGGGGACAAGAGACCCAGTACTTC | CASSSIAGGQETQYF
TRBJ1-5 | TRBD1 | TRBV4-2 | TGTGCCAGCAGCCAAGAGGGACAGATAGATCAGCCCCAGCATTTT | CASSQEGQIDQPQHF
TRBJ1-6 | . | TRBV30 | TGTGCCTGGAGTCAGGTGGATAATTCACCCCTCCACTTT | CAWSQVDNSPLHF
TRBJ1-1 | . | TRBV2 | TGTGCCAGCAGTACCCCGATTAGAACAGTTGAAGCTTTCTTT | CASSTPIRTVEAFF
TRBJ2-3 | . | TRBV30 | TGTGCCTGGAGTCGGGTGAGTCGCACAGATACGCAGTATTTT | CAWSRVSRTDTQYF
TRBJ2-1 | TRBD1 | TRBV4-3 | TGCGCCAGCAGCCGCAGACAGGGCGACAATGAGCAGTTCTTC | CASSRRQGDNEQFF
TRBJ1-5 | . | TRBV27 | TGTGCCAGCAGTTCCCATTACGAGGATCAGCCCCAGCATTTT | CASSSHYEDQPQHF
TRBJ1-2 | TRBD1 | TRBV15 | TGTGCCACCAGCAGAGATACCCTGGGACAGGGGTTCTATGGCTACACCTTC | CATSRDTLGQGFYGYTF
TRBJ2-1 | . | TRBV4-3 | TGCGCCAGCAGCCAAGACAAAAACTACAATGAGCAGTTCTTC | CASSQDKNYNEQFF
TRBJ2-2 | . | TRBV4-1 | TGCGCCAGCAGCCAAGGATCAGGGAGTGGCACCGGGGGGCTGTTTTTT | CASSQGSGSGTGGLFF
TRBJ1-4 | . | TRBV5-4 | TGTGCCAGCAGCTCGGGACTGAATAATGAAAAACTGTTTTTT | CASSSGLNNEKLFF
TRBJ1-1 | . | TRBV5-1 | TGCGCCAGCAGCTTCCCACAGGGCACTGAAGCTTTCTTT | CASSFPQGTEAFF
TRBJ2-1 | . | TRBV7-2 | TGTGCCAGCAGCTTAGGGCAGTCCAATGAGCAGTTCTTC | CASSLGQSNEQFF
TRBJ2-3 | TRBD1 | TRBV7-6 | TGTGCCAGCACCACGACAGGGTGGACAGATACGCAGTATTTT | CASTTTGWTDTQYF
TRBJ1-1 | . | TRBV14 | TGTGCCAGCAGCCAAGTTGGTGCGCTAACTGAAGCTTTCTTT | CASSQVGALTEAFF
TRBJ1-6 | . | TRBV5-1 | TGCGCCAGCAGCCCGGACAGTGGACGTCAATATAATTCACCCCTCCACTTT | CASSPDSGRQYNSPLHF
TRBJ1-2 | TRBD1 | TRBV18 | TGTGCCAGCTCACCTGGACAGGGGCATGGCTACACCTTC | CASSPGQGHGYTF
TRBJ2-7 | . | TRBV7-3 | TGTGCCAGCAGCTTAGAACCAAGCGGACGGTACGAGCAGTACTTC | CASSLEPSGRYEQYF
TRBJ1-2 | . | TRBV13 | TGTGCCAGCAGCTTAGGTCCGGGGGACCTCAACTATGGCTACACCTTC | CASSLGPGDLNYGYTF
TRBJ2-2 | . | TRBV4-1 | TGCGCCAGCAGCCAAGAAAGCAACAGGCCTTCGGCCGGGGAGCTGTTTTTT | CASSQESNRPSAGELFF
TRBJ1-1 | . | TRBV28 | TGTGCCAGCAGTTTAGGACAGACAAAAGCTTTCTTT | CASSLGQTKAFF
TRBJ1-1 | . | TRBV6-1 | TGTGCCAGCAGTGTGAATGGGGGCAGGGCTGAAGCTTTCTTT | CASSVNGGRAEAFF
TRBJ2-2 | TRBD2 | TRBV7-8 | TGTGCCAGCAGCTCCAATTCCGGACTAGCGGGGGGACAAACCGGGGAGCTGTTTTTT | CASSSNSGLAGGQTGELFF
TRBJ1-2 | . | TRBV5-1 | TGCGCCAGCAGCTCAGATAACTATGGCTACACCTTC | CASSSDNYGYTF
TRBJ2-1 | TRBD1 | TRBV10-3 | TGTGCCATCAGGATCGGACAGGGAAACAATGAGCAGTTCTTC | CAIRIGQGNNEQFF
TRBJ2-1 | TRBD2 | TRBV4-3 | TGCGCCAGCAGCCAAGATCGTGCGGGAGGAGGAATCAATGAGCAGTTCTTC | CASSQDRAGGGINEQFF
TRBJ1-1 | . | TRBV10-3 | TGTGCCATCATGAGTAACACTGAAGCTTTCTTT | CAIMSNTEAFF
TRBJ1-2 | . | TRBV4-2 | TGTGCCAGCAGCCAAGAGGTCCCGGGTTCGGTGAATAGCTACACCTTC | CASSQEVPGSVNSYTF
TRBJ2-2 | TRBD2 | TRBV4-2 | TGTGCCAGCAGCCAAGAGGCCGGGAGGTCCGGGGAGCTGTTTTTT | CASSQEAGRSGELFF
TRBJ2-2 | TRBD1 | TRBV19 | TGTGCCAGTAGACCTATAGGCAGGGGGCTTAACACCGGGGAGCTGTTTTTT | CASRPIGRGLNTGELFF
TRBJ1-1 | . | TRBV5-1 | TGCGCCAGCAGCTTTGGGCCTTTAAACACTGAAGCTTTCTTT | CASSFGPLNTEAFF
TRBJ1-1 | TRBD1 | TRBV7-9 | TGTGCCAGCAGCTTAGGTGACAGGGGGTTGGACACTGAAGCTTTCTTT | CASSLGDRGLDTEAFF